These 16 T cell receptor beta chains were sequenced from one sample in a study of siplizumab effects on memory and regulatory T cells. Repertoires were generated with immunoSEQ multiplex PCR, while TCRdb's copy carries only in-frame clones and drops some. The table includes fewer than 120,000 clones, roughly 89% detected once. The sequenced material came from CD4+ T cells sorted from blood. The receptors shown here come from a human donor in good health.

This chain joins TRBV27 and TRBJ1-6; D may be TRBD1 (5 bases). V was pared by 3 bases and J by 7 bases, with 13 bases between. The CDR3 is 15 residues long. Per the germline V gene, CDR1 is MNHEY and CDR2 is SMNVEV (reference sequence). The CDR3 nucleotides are TGTGCCAGCAGTTTTGAGGGACTTCAGAATTCACCCCTCCACTTT. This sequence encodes CASSFEGLQNSPLHF.

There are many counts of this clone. The chain's CDR3 is CASSYEGQGISGYTF. In nucleotides, the CDR3 is TGTGCCAGCAGTTACGAGGGACAGGGTATTTCAGGCTACACCTTC. The chain combines TRBV6-5 with TRBJ1-2; TRBD1 agrees at 9 bases. V lost 2 bases and J lost 8; bases outside the gene matches: 9. The CDR3 contains 15 residues. Germline V CDR1 and CDR2: MNHEY, SVGAGI.

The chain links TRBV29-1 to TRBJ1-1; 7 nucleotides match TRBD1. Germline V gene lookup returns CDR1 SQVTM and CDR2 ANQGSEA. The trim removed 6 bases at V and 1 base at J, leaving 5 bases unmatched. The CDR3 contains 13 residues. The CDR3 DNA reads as TGCAGCGTATCGACAGGGCGGAACACTGAAGCTTTCTTT. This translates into CSVSTGRNTEAFF.

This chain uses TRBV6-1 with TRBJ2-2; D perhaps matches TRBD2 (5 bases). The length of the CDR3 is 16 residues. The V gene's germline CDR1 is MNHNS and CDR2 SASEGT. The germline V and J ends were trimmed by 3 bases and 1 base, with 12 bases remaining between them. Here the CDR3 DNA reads TGTGCCAGCAGTGACCTACGAGGGCTGAACACCGGGGAGCTGTTTTTT. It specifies CASSDLRGLNTGELFF.

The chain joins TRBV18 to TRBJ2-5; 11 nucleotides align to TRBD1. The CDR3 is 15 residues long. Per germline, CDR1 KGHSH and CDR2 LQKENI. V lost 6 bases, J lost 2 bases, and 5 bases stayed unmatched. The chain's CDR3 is CASSRDRGNQETQYF. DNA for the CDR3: TGTGCCAGCTCCCGGGACAGGGGGAATCAAGAGACCCAGTACTTC.

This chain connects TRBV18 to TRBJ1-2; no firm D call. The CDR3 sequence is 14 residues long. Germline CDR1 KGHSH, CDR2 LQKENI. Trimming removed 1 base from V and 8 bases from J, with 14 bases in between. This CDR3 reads CASSPLSGEQGYTF. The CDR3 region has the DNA TGTGCCAGCTCACCACTTTCTGGGGAACAGGGCTACACCTTC.

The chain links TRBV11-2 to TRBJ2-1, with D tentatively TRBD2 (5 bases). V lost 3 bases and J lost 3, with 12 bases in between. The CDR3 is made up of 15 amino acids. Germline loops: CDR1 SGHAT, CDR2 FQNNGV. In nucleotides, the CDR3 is TGTGCCAGCAGCTTCAGCGGACCAGGCTACAATGAGCAGTTCTTC. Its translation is CASSFSGPGYNEQFF.

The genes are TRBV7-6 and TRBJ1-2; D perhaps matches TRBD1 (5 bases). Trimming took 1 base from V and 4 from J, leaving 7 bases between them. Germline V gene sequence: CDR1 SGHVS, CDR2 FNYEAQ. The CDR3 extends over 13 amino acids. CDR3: CASSLGQGYGYTF. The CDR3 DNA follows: TGTGCCAGCAGCTTAGGGCAGGGCTATGGCTACACCTTC.

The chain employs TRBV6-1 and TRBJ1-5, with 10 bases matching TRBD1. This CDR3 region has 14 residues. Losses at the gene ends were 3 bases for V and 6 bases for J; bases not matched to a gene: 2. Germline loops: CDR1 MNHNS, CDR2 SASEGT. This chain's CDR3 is CASSETGGFQPQHF. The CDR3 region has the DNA TGTGCCAGCAGTGAGACAGGGGGCTTTCAGCCCCAGCATTTT.

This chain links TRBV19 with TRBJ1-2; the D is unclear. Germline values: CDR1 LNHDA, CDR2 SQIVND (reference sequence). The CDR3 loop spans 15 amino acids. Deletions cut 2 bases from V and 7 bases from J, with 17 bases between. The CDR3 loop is CASSIYEGSPLGYTF. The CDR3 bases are TGTGCCAGTAGTATATACGAGGGCTCTCCTCTTGGCTACACCTTC.

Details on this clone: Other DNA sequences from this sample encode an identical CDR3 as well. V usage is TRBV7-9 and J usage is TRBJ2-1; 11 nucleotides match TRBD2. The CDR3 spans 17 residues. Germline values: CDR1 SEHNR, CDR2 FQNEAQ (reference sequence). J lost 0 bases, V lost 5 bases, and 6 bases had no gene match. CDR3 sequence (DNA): TGTGCCAGCAGCGATAGACTAGCGGGGAGCTCCTACAATGAGCAGTTCTTC. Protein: CASSDRLAGSSYNEQFF.

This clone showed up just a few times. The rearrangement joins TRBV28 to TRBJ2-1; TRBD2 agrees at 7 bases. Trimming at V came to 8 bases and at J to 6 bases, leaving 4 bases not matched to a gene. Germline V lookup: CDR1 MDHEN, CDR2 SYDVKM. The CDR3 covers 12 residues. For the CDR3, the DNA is TGTGCCAGCGGAGCGGGGACCAATGAGCAGTTCTTC. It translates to CASGAGTNEQFF. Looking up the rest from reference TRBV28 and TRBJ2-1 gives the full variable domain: DVKVTQSSRYLVKRTGEKVFLECVQDMDHENMFWYRQDPGLGLRLIYFSYDVKMKEKGDIPEGYSVSREKKERFSLILESASTNQTSMYLCASGAGTNEQFFGPGTRLTVL.

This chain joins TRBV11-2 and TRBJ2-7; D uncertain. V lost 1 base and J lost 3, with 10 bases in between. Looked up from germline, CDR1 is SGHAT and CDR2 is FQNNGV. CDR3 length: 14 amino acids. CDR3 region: CASSLALNIYEQYF. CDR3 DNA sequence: TGTGCCAGCAGCTTAGCCCTAAATATCTACGAGCAGTACTTC.

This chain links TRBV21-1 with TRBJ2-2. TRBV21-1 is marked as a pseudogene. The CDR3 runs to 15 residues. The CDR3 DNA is TGTGCCAGCAGCACTCGGACCGTAAACACCGGGGAGCTGTTTTTT. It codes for CASSTRTVNTGELFF.

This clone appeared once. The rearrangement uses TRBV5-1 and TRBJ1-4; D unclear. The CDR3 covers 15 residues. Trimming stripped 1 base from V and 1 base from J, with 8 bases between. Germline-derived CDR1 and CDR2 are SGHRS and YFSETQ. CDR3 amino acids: CASSLTTRTNEKLFF. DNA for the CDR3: TGCGCCAGCAGCTTGACCACGAGAACTAATGAAAAACTGTTTTTT.

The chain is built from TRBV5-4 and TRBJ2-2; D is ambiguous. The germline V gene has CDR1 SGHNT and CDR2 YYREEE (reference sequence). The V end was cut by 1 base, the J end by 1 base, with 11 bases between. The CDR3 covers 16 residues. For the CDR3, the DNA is TGTGCCAGCAGCTTGAAGAACGCGGTGAACACCGGGGAGCTGTTTTTT. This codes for CASSLKNAVNTGELFF.